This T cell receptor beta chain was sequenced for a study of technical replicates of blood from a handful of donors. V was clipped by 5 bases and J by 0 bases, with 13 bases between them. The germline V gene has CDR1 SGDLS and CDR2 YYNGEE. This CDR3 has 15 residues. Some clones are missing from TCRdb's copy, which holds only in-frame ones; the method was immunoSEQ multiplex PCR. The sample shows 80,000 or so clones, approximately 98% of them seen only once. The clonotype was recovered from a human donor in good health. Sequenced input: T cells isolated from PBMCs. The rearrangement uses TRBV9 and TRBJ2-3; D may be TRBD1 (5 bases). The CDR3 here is CASSKGQPSTDTQYF. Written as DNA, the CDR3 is TGTGCCAGCAGTAAGGGGCAGCCTAGCACAGATACGCAGTATTTT.